The rows below give T cell receptor beta chains drawn from one sample of a study of cytomegalovirus exposure and HLA in healthy donors. Profiled with immunoSEQ multiplex PCR; TCRdb holds only in-frame clones, not every one. The table lists about 150,000 clones, around three quarters of them singletons. Specimen: PBMCs. Source of these receptors: a man aged 35-49 years in good health and CMV-seronegative. The CDR3 runs from the conserved cysteine through the conserved F or W. The D gene is left open where the match is weak. Clone size, where shown, is once, few, many, or a class for clones that have expanded.

>TRBJ2-5|.|.|TRBV12-5
CASGGGAQYQETQYF
TGTGCTAGTGGCGGAGGGGCGCAATACCAAGAGACCCAGTACTTC
>TRBJ2-7|.|.|TRBV4-3
CASSQAVRGIDEQYF
TGCGCCAGCAGCCAGGCCGTCAGGGGTATAGACGAGCAGTACTTC
>TRBJ2-5|TRBD2|.|TRBV5-1
CASSSRGVQETQYF
TGCGCCAGCAGCTCTCGGGGGGTCCAAGAGACCCAGTACTTC
>TRBJ2-2|.|.|TRBV15
CATSRGIATGELFF
TGTGCCACCAGCAGAGGAATAGCGACCGGGGAGCTGTTTTTT
>TRBJ2-7|TRBD2|few|TRBV4-3
CASSPPNSGGEYEQYF
TGCGCCAGCAGCCCCCCTAATAGCGGGGGGGAATACGAGCAGTACTTC
>TRBJ1-1|.|once|TRBV9
CASSVLRETEAFF
TGTGCCAGCAGCGTACTACGGGAAACTGAAGCTTTCTTT
>TRBJ2-1|.|once|TRBV5-8
CASSGPRGSYNEQFF
TGTGCCAGCAGCGGTCCACGGGGCTCCTACAATGAGCAGTTCTTC
>TRBJ2-3|TRBD2|.|TRBV11-2
CASSLYTGGPRDTQYF
TGTGCCAGCAGCTTATATACGGGAGGACCCAGAGATACGCAGTATTTT
>TRBJ1-5|TRBD1|.|TRBV30
CAWSEGDRGAQPQHF
TGTGCCTGGAGTGAGGGAGACAGGGGTGCACAGCCCCAGCATTTT
>TRBJ2-2|TRBD1|few|TRBV7-9
CASSQQGANTGELFF
TGTGCCAGCAGCCAACAGGGGGCGAACACCGGGGAGCTGTTTTTT
>TRBJ1-2|TRBD1|few|TRBV11-1
CASSLEVGGDGYTF
TGTGCCAGCAGCTTAGAAGTAGGGGGCGATGGCTACACCTTC
>TRBJ2-1|.|.|TRBV6-6
CASSYSGQTHNEQFF
TGTGCCAGCAGTTACTCTGGACAGACCCACAATGAGCAGTTCTTC
>TRBJ1-4|.|.|TRBV6-1
CASGGGLGGEKLFF
TGTGCCAGCGGTGGGGGCCTGGGTGGAGAAAAACTGTTTTTT
>TRBJ1-5|TRBD1|.|TRBV2
CASRPGQGSNQPQHF
TGTGCCAGCAGACCCGGACAGGGGAGCAATCAGCCCCAGCATTTT
>TRBJ1-6|.|few|TRBV7-4
CASSVQQNSPLHF
TGTGCCAGCAGCGTCCAACAGAATTCACCCCTCCACTTT
>TRBJ2-7|.|.|TRBV25-1
CASSEFSYLDYSYEQYF
TGTGCCAGCAGTGAATTCTCCTATCTAGATTATTCGTACGAGCAGTACTTC
>TRBJ2-3|TRBD2|.|TRBV19
CASMEKRGVFAADTQYF
TGTGCCAGTATGGAAAAGCGGGGGGTGTTTGCGGCAGATACGCAGTATTTT
>TRBJ2-7|TRBD1|.|TRBV15
CATSRDSNTGTGSREQYF
TGTGCCACCAGCAGAGATTCTAACACCGGGACAGGGTCTCGGGAGCAGTACTTC
>TRBJ2-7|TRBD2|.|TRBV2
CASSEPGLATTYEQYF
TGTGCCAGCAGTGAACCGGGACTAGCGACTACCTACGAGCAGTACTTC
>TRBJ2-7|TRBD1|.|TRBV7-9
CASSLGDRGGYEQYF
TGTGCCAGCAGCTTGGGGGACAGGGGTGGCTACGAGCAGTACTTC
>TRBJ2-1|TRBD2|few|TRBV5-1
CASSNNPGLAAYNEQFF
TGCGCCAGCAGTAATAATCCGGGACTAGCGGCTTACAATGAGCAGTTCTTC
>TRBJ2-7|.|.|TRBV30
CAWSARYAGLYEQYF
TGTGCCTGGAGTGCTAGGTACGCAGGGCTCTACGAGCAGTACTTC
>TRBJ2-7|TRBD1|.|TRBV30
CAWSLQQGAYEQYF
TGTGCCTGGAGTCTACAACAGGGGGCCTACGAGCAGTACTTC
>TRBJ1-4|TRBD1|.|TRBV2
CASSTSGTGGLGKLFF
TGTGCCAGCAGTACCTCCGGGACAGGGGGATTAGGAAAACTGTTTTTT